This TCR beta chain was sequenced in a study of blood T cell repertoires in COVID-19 (dated by TCRdb to about 2020). Regarding the complete study: The collaborator samples originated in the United States, Italy and Spain and spanned the acute and convalescent phases of COVID-19. The repertoires were released in a freely available public database intended as a resource for research on the immune response to SARS-CoV-2. The dataset comprised deeply sampled blood TCRbeta repertoires from subjects exposed to, actively infected with, or recovered from COVID-19. The sample metadata nearly always contained a de-identified subject ID, COVID-19 status, age in years and sex. The material from the prospective study consisted of cDNA or gDNA derived from T cells, B-cell-depleted T cells, or PBMCs. Where HLA class I and class II types were available, the types were taken from metadata supplied by the sample provider, not from assay-based typing. The samples were drawn from two sources: the first 160 participants of the ongoing ImmuneRACE study, and 950 to 1,500 subjects contributed by 6 global collaborators.

The immunoSEQ Assay, a bias-controlled multiplex PCR, was used to amplify TCRbeta CDR3 regions from genomic DNA. The published analysis was carried out like this. Within the assay, amplification of reference gene primers was used to estimate how many nucleated cells each sample contained. To quantify the absolute abundance of each unique TCRbeta CDR3 rearrangement, sequence reads were collapsed and filtered. For each sample, productive Simpson clonality was calculated as the square root of Simpson's diversity index over productive rearrangements. TCRdb retrieved this table from immuneACCESS and kept in-frame rearrangements only. Not all clones are present; in checked studies, unresolved V genes account for under half, and no reason is known for the remainder. V, J and clone size are those of that table, while D and trimming were read from the DNA. Counted in this sample were under 95,000 clones; around nine tenths of them appeared once. In total, the top ten clones hold roughly 5.7% of the sample.

This clone appeared once. The antigen this receptor binds is unknown. The input lacks base qualities; no much larger clone sits a single base away. The collaborating institutions used their own protocols to collect whole blood in K2EDTA tubes. Collaborator samples were shipped for TCRbeta analysis as frozen whole blood, isolated PBMCs, or DNA extracted from either sample type. The research as a whole found: Clinical and demographic metadata were provided uncurated, with the amount varying by source and participant.

V trim: 6 bases; J trim: 2 bases; unmatched bases: 10. CDR1 is given as LNHDA and CDR2 as SQIVND, both from the germline V gene (reference sequence). Inclusive of the bounding cysteine and phenylalanine, the CDR3 is 16 residues long. Here the CDR3 DNA is all that survives: 48 bases in frame from base 1. The sequence joins TRBV19 to TRBJ2-5, with 9 junctional bases fitting TRBD2. The source material was peripheral blood. The receptor was derived from a man aged 55 to 70 with acute or convalescent COVID-19. The CDR3 region has the sequence CASSGQTSGAQETQYF. The DNA sequence is TGTGCCAGTAGCGGCCAGACTAGCGGAGCTCAAGAGACCCAGTACTTC.